The clone carrying this TCR beta chain was counted ten times or more. Researchers amplified the TCR beta CDR3 regions from RNA transcripts. HTBI primers were used for first-round RT-PCR of the TCR CDR3. From the multiplex PCR reads, TCRdb called clonotypes with MiXCR, one entry per CDR3 protein. The repertoire holds about half a million distinct CDR3 sequences, with around 15% as singletons. This record comes from a study of T cells in Graves' hyperthyroidism and ophthalmopathy. Among ophthalmopathy patients, the Clinical Activity Score reached at least 3, the NOSPECS grade reached at least 4, and duration remained under 3 months. There are 15 residues in the CDR3. CDR1 and CDR2 (germline): MNHEY, SVGEGT. V was pared by 5 bases and J by 1 base, with 12 bases between.

This chain connects TRBV6-2 or TRBV6-3 to TRBJ1-5; weak D call: TRBD1 (6 bases). The clonotype was recovered from a woman in her thirties with Graves' ophthalmopathy. Sequenced input: blood. CDR3 sequence reads: CASSPTGPSNQPQHF. The CDR3 DNA reads as TGTGCCAGCAGTCCGACAGGCCCCAGCAATCAGCCCCAGCATTTT.